The 21 T cell receptor beta chains listed next were all sequenced from one sample in a study of T cells in Graves' hyperthyroidism and ophthalmopathy. TCR beta CDR3 sequences were amplified from RNA transcripts. The primer set for the first-round RT-PCR of the TCR CDR3 was HTBI. TCRdb recomputed calls from the multiplex PCR reads with MiXCR, one row per CDR3 protein. Here the sample spans around 200,000 distinct CDR3 sequences, 15% to 20% being singletons. The sample taken for sequencing was blood. The receptors were gathered from a man in his forties with Graves' hyperthyroidism.

This clonotype was seen ten or more times. The chain couples TRBV6-2 or TRBV6-3 to TRBJ2-7, with 9 nucleotides matching TRBD1. This CDR3 comprises 18 residues. Losses at the gene ends were 2 bases for V and 2 bases for J; bases not matched to a gene: 13. Looked up from germline, CDR1 is MNHEY and CDR2 is SVGEGT. The chain's CDR3 is CASSYRRYGQGLAYEQYF. Here the CDR3 DNA reads TGTGCCAGCAGTTACCGGCGCTACGGACAGGGGCTGGCCTACGAGCAGTACTTC.

The sample holds many counts of this clonotype. This rearrangement joins TRBV24-1 to TRBJ2-3; either TRBD1 or TRBD2 may supply D (5 bases each). Trimming pared 8 bases from V and 4 bases from J, leaving 15 bases between. Germline CDR1 reads KGHDR; CDR2 reads SFDVKD. The CDR3 runs to 14 residues. CDR3 DNA: TGTGCCACCAAAGGGGCGTGGGGAGCAGATACGCAGTATTTT. It codes for CATKGAWGADTQYF.

This clonotype was found many times. V usage is TRBV20-1 and J usage is TRBJ2-1; TRBD2 is a possible D gene (6 bases). The CDR3 is made up of 13 amino acids. The germline V gene encodes CDR1 DFQATT and CDR2 SNEGSKA (reference sequence). V was trimmed by 5 bases and J by 3 bases, leaving 11 bases between them. This CDR3 reads CSAEGRIYNEQFF. The CDR3 bases are TGCAGTGCTGAGGGGAGGATCTACAATGAGCAGTTCTTC.

At least ten counts were recorded for this clonotype. The genes are TRBV20-1 and TRBJ2-3, with a tentative D call TRBD2 (6 bases). V was shortened by 7 bases and J by 1 base, with 9 bases between the two germline ends. The CDR3 loop spans 12 amino acids. Germline V CDR1 and CDR2: DFQATT, SNEGSKA (reference sequence). For the CDR3, the DNA is TGCAGTGAGGCTAGCGGCACAGATACGCAGTATTTT. Protein product: CSEASGTDTQYF.

Note on this clonotype: A much more abundant neighbour one base away suggests this may be a read error. The V gene is TRBV3-1, the J gene TRBJ2-5; 7 bases fit TRBD2. The CDR3 sequence is 14 residues long. J lost 4 bases, V lost 3 bases, and 5 bases had no gene match. Germline CDR1 reads LGHDT; CDR2 reads YNNKEL (reference sequence). The CDR3 DNA is TGTGCCAGCAGCCATGCTGGGGGGGGAGAGACCCAGTACTTC. Translated, it gives CASSHAGGGETQYF.

Regarding this clonotype: A clone one base away is much larger, so this may be a read error. This chain uses TRBV15 with TRBJ2-7; 7 positions match TRBD1. Trimming removed 3 bases from V and 9 bases from J; junction bases left unmatched: 8. The CDR3 length is 13 residues. Germline V lookup: CDR1 LNHNV, CDR2 YYDKDF (reference sequence). CDR3 amino acids: CATSSLRGGGQYF. Here the CDR3 DNA reads TGTGCCACCAGCAGCCTCCGAGGGGGCGGGCAGTACTTC. Based on the CDR3 plus reference TRBV15 and TRBJ2-7, the full variable domain is DAMVIQNPRYQVTQFGKPVTLSCSQTLNHNVMYWYQQKSSQAPKLLFHYYDKDFNNEADTPDNFQSRRPNTSFCFLDIRSPGLGDTAMYLCATSSLRGGGQYFGPGTRLTVT.

This clonotype was observed many times. V gene TRBV7-9 combines with J gene TRBJ2-7, with 7 bases fitting TRBD1. Germline CDR1 is SEHNR and CDR2 is FQNEAQ (reference sequence). The length of the CDR3 is 13 residues. J was trimmed by 5 bases and V by 1 base; bases with no gene match: 2. The CDR3 region has the DNA TGTGCCAGCAGCTTAGAAACAGGGGACGAGCAGTACTTC. Translated: CASSLETGDEQYF. The entire variable domain, with the rest obtained from reference TRBV7-9 and TRBJ2-7, is as follows: DTGVSQNPRHKITKRGQNVTFRCDPISEHNRLYWYRQTLGQGPEFLTYFQNEAQLEKSRLLSDRFSAERPKGSFSTLEIQRTEQGDSAMYLCASSLETGDEQYFGPGTRLTVT.

This clonotype was counted ten times or more. The chain uses TRBV11-2 and TRBJ2-1; D might be TRBD2 (6 bases). V was shortened by 5 bases and J by 0 bases, with 17 bases between the two germline ends. Germline-derived CDR1 and CDR2 are SGHAT and FQNNGV. The CDR3 runs 17 residues. The CDR3 spells CASSQVLAWSSYNEQFF. CDR3 DNA sequence: TGTGCCAGCAGCCAGGTGCTAGCGTGGAGCTCCTACAATGAGCAGTTCTTC.

There are a few counts of this clonotype. The V gene is TRBV20-1, the J gene TRBJ2-1, with no clear D. The V and J ends lost 2 bases and 7 bases respectively, with 3 bases between them. Germline CDR1 is DFQATT and CDR2 is SNEGSKA (reference sequence). The CDR3 runs 10 residues. The CDR3 DNA reads TGCAGTGCTAGACGAAATGAGCAGTTCTTC. Translated: CSARRNEQFF.

The rearrangement uses TRBV4-3 and TRBJ2-5, with D maybe TRBD2 (5 bases). Germline lookup yields CDR1 LGHNA and CDR2 YSLEER. Trimming took off 0 bases at V and 0 bases at J, with 17 bases between the two ends. This CDR3 is 18 amino acids long. The CDR3 spells CASSQDPDPRRNQETQYF. The CDR3 nucleotides are TGCGCCAGCAGCCAAGATCCGGACCCTAGGAGGAACCAAGAGACCCAGTACTTC.

This clonotype was picked up many times. This chain uses TRBV18 with TRBJ2-5, with D perhaps matching TRBD2 (6 bases). V was trimmed by 2 bases and J by 0 bases, leaving 13 bases between them. This CDR3 is built from 16 residues. The germline CDR1 and CDR2 sequences are KGHSH and LQKENI. The CDR3 nucleotides are TGTGCCAGCTCACCATCCCGGGGGAGCAACCAAGAGACCCAGTACTTC. It codes for CASSPSRGSNQETQYF.

This clonotype was seen many times. One junction end disagrees with the germline gene, perhaps due to a read error. The gene calls are TRBV11-1 and TRBJ2-5, with 8 bases that match TRBD1. This CDR3 spans 15 amino acids. The germline V gene encodes CDR1 SGHAT and CDR2 FQDESV (reference sequence). The CDR3 spells CASGFVQGAWETQYF. In DNA, the CDR3 is TGTGCCAGCGGCTTTGTTCAGGGGGCCTGGGAGACCCAGTACTTC.

This clonotype was seen at least ten times. The chain has TRBV2 and TRBJ1-4, with unresolved D. The CDR3 runs to 13 residues. The V and J ends lost 7 bases and 8 bases respectively, with 14 bases between them. Germline V CDR1 and CDR2: SNHLY, FYNNEI. The CDR3 DNA sequence: TGTGCCAGCAATGGAGGAAGGGAAGAAAAACTGTTTTTT. Its translation is CASNGGREEKLFF.

This clonotype has more than one count but fewer than ten. The J gene is TRBJ1-4, the V gene TRBV27; the D gene is possibly TRBD1 (5 bases). V was clipped by 3 bases and J by 4 bases, with 12 bases between them. The CDR3 spans 15 residues. From germline, CDR1 is MNHEY and CDR2 SMNVEV (reference sequence). DNA for the CDR3: TGTGCCAGCAGTTTGGCCGGGACGGGTAATGAAAAACTGTTTTTT. This sequence encodes CASSLAGTGNEKLFF.

The table lists this clonotype with many counts. CDR3 coding DNA: TGTGCCAGCAGCTTAGCGTGGGGGAGGAAGAGCAATCAGCCCCAGCATTTT. Encoded protein: CASSLAWGRKSNQPQHF. The V gene is TRBV7-8, the J gene TRBJ1-5, with D perhaps TRBD1 (5 bases). Germline V CDR1 and CDR2: SGHVS, FQNEAQ. Deletions cut 0 bases from V and 1 base from J, with 13 bases between. This CDR3 region has 17 residues.

This clonotype showed up many times. The genes are TRBV5-5 and TRBJ1-2; D gene ambiguous. The V end was cut by 4 bases, the J end by 4 bases, with 14 bases between. The CDR3 extends over 14 amino acids. Per germline, CDR1 SGHKS and CDR2 YYEKEE (reference sequence). CDR3 residues: CASSPGPTVYGYTF. For the CDR3, the DNA is TGTGCCAGCAGCCCCGGGCCGACTGTCTATGGCTACACCTTC.

There are a few counts of this clonotype. CDR3 loop: CASNRGARDFDTQYF. The CDR3 DNA reads TGTGCCAGCAACAGGGGGGCACGGGATTTTGATACGCAGTATTTT. This rearrangement joins TRBV27 to TRBJ2-3; 8 bases line up with TRBD1. J was trimmed by 6 bases and V by 7 bases; bases with no gene match: 12. The V gene's germline CDR1 is MNHEY and CDR2 SMNVEV (reference sequence). The CDR3 sequence is 15 residues long.

This chain uses TRBV2 with TRBJ2-5, with TRBD1 matching 10 bases. Per germline, CDR1 SNHLY and CDR2 FYNNEI. The CDR3 loop spans 15 amino acids. V was clipped by 7 bases and J by 6 bases; unmatched bases: 11. The CDR3: CASKRAGTGVQTQYF. CDR3 bases: TGTGCCAGCAAGAGGGCCGGGACAGGGGTTCAGACCCAGTACTTC.

This clonotype occurred many times. The chain couples TRBV5-1 to TRBJ2-7; the D gene could be TRBD1 or TRBD2 (5 bases each). V was pared by 4 bases and J by 2 bases, with 13 bases between. There are 14 residues in the CDR3. Germline V gene data show CDR1 as SGHRS and CDR2 as YFSETQ. In DNA form, the CDR3 reads TGCGCCAGCAGCCTCCGGGACGGGACCTACGAGCAGTACTTC. It specifies CASSLRDGTYEQYF.

This clonotype was seen repeatedly, ten times or more. CDR3 amino acids: CASSSFATDNSPLHF. The CDR3 DNA sequence: TGTGCCAGCAGCAGCTTCGCTACAGATAATTCACCCCTCCACTTT. The genes are TRBV7-9 and TRBJ1-6; D is uncertain. Germline V gene lookup returns CDR1 SEHNR and CDR2 FQNEAQ (reference sequence). The CDR3 consists of 15 residues. V lost 5 bases and J lost 5, with 13 bases in between.

This chain uses TRBV5-8 with TRBJ1-2, with 12 bases fitting TRBD1. The CDR3 consists of 16 residues. Germline CDR1 and CDR2: SGHTS and YDEGEE. J was trimmed by 6 bases and V by 0 bases; bases with no gene match: 6. The CDR3 DNA reads TGTGCCAGCAGCTTGGTTGTCGGGACAGGGGGCCATGGCTACACCTTC. Translated: CASSLVVGTGGHGYTF.